This T cell receptor beta chain is drawn from a study of blood T cell repertoires in COVID-19. Study at large: Sites across the United States, Italy and Spain contributed samples from acute and convalescent COVID-19.

Method: immunoSEQ multiplex PCR; TCRdb's copy keeps in-frame clones and lacks some. The sample includes 250,000 to 350,000 clones, roughly 88% of them seen just once. V lost 0 bases and J lost 8; bases outside the gene matches: 7. The CDR3 spans 15 residues. Germline lookup yields CDR1 PRHDT and CDR2 FYEKMQ (reference sequence). V usage is TRBV13 and J usage is TRBJ1-2; TRBD1 agrees at 9 bases. The sample taken for sequencing was peripheral blood. This clonotype was sampled from a man aged 18 to 30 with active or convalescent COVID-19. The CDR3 is CASSLGGDRGKGYTF. The DNA for the CDR3 is TGTGCCAGCAGCTTAGGGGGTGACAGGGGGAAGGGCTACACCTTC.